Listed here is a single TCR beta chain. Its antigen is still unknown. Alongside a J-beta primer mix, a sample-barcoded 5' primer served in a second PCR lasting about 7 to 12 cycles. A template-switch adaptor containing 12 random nucleotides labeled each cDNA molecule. TCRdb re-derived calls from the 5' RACE reads in MiXCR, one entry per CDR3 protein. The sample consists of about 780,000 distinct CDR3 sequences, 46% of them appearing once. This sample is drawn from a study of blood T cells in healthy people across ages. Whole-study results and caveats: Among long-lived donors, naive CD4+ cells were more numerous and diversity higher than in aged donors.

The germline V gene has CDR1 KGHSH and CDR2 LQKENI. This CDR3 region has 17 residues. V gave up 1 base and J gave up 10 bases; unmatched junction bases: 11. Sequenced: blood. The source of this sequence is a man older than 75 in good health. The V call is TRBV18, the J call TRBJ1-6; 9 nucleotides line up with TRBD1. CDR3 bases: TGTGCCAGCTCACCACAAGAACCGGGACAGGGAAGATCACCCCTCCACTTT. Amino acids: CASSPQEPGQGRSPLHF.